This T cell receptor beta chain was observed in a study of vaccination and CD4 T cells after COVID-19. At the level of the study: Post-vaccine specimens were obtained a median 72 days after dose two (range 14 to 241).

The Oncomine TCR Beta short-read assay generated sequence data from the DNA of cultured CD4+ T cells. TCRdb ran MiXCR on the PCR reads and lists one entry per CDR3 protein. This repertoire shows fewer than 9,500 distinct CDR3 sequences, 25% to 30% found once; its top ten account for about 30%. Study-wide points: The median count of SARS-CoV-2-reactive clonotypes rose from about 20 to 38, not significantly. Convalescent patients had 304 of 307 vaccine-specific clones showing spike mono-reactivity.

Treatment: approximately 9-day PBMC culture with coronavirus spike peptide pools or control peptides (ViraFEST assay). Before the COVID-19 pandemic (2011-2018), CD4+ T cells were obtained from the unexposed donor. Fresh replacement IL-2 medium substituted for half the medium on days 3 and 7. As concerns this clonotype: The antigen is unknown.

V was clipped by 5 bases and J by 1 base; unmatched bases: 9. Germline V gives CDR1 MNHEY, CDR2 SVGEGT. This CDR3 contains 16 residues. The chain has TRBV6-2 or TRBV6-3 and TRBJ2-7, with 9 bases matching TRBD2. The sequence came from a human donor in good health. The source material was CD4+ T cells from blood, cultured in vitro. As DNA, the CDR3 is TGTGCCAGCAGTCCCGAGGGGCTAGCGGGGTCCTACGAGCAGTACTTC. As protein: CASSPEGLAGSYEQYF.